The TCR beta chain under discussion was sequenced for a study of OX40 agonist ivuxolimab in advanced cancers. Study details: Age averaged 60 years (range about 23 to 80), and more than 80% were male. Patients achieving partial responses numbered three: one hepatocellular carcinoma case and two cutaneous melanoma cases.

The method was immunoSEQ multiplex PCR; TCRdb's version includes in-frame clones alone and lacks a portion of them. The data hold 28,000 or so clones, with over 90% observed a single time. Autoimmune disease history or systemic immunosuppression barred patients. Germline values: CDR1 SGHAT, CDR2 FQDESV (reference sequence). V dropped 4 bases and J dropped 3; count of bases not matched to a gene: 3. The CDR3 extends over 15 amino acids. The origin of this receptor is an adult with an advanced solid tumor such as melanoma, head and neck, liver or kidney cancer. The sample in question was CD4+ or CD8+ T cells sorted from blood, obtained in a trial of the OX40 agonist ivuxolimab. The V and J genes are TRBV11-1 and TRBJ2-7, with 13 bases lining up with TRBD2. The CDR3 bases are TGTGCCAGCAGCTCGGGACTAGCGGGGCTCTACGAGCAGTACTTC. Encoded protein: CASSSGLAGLYEQYF.